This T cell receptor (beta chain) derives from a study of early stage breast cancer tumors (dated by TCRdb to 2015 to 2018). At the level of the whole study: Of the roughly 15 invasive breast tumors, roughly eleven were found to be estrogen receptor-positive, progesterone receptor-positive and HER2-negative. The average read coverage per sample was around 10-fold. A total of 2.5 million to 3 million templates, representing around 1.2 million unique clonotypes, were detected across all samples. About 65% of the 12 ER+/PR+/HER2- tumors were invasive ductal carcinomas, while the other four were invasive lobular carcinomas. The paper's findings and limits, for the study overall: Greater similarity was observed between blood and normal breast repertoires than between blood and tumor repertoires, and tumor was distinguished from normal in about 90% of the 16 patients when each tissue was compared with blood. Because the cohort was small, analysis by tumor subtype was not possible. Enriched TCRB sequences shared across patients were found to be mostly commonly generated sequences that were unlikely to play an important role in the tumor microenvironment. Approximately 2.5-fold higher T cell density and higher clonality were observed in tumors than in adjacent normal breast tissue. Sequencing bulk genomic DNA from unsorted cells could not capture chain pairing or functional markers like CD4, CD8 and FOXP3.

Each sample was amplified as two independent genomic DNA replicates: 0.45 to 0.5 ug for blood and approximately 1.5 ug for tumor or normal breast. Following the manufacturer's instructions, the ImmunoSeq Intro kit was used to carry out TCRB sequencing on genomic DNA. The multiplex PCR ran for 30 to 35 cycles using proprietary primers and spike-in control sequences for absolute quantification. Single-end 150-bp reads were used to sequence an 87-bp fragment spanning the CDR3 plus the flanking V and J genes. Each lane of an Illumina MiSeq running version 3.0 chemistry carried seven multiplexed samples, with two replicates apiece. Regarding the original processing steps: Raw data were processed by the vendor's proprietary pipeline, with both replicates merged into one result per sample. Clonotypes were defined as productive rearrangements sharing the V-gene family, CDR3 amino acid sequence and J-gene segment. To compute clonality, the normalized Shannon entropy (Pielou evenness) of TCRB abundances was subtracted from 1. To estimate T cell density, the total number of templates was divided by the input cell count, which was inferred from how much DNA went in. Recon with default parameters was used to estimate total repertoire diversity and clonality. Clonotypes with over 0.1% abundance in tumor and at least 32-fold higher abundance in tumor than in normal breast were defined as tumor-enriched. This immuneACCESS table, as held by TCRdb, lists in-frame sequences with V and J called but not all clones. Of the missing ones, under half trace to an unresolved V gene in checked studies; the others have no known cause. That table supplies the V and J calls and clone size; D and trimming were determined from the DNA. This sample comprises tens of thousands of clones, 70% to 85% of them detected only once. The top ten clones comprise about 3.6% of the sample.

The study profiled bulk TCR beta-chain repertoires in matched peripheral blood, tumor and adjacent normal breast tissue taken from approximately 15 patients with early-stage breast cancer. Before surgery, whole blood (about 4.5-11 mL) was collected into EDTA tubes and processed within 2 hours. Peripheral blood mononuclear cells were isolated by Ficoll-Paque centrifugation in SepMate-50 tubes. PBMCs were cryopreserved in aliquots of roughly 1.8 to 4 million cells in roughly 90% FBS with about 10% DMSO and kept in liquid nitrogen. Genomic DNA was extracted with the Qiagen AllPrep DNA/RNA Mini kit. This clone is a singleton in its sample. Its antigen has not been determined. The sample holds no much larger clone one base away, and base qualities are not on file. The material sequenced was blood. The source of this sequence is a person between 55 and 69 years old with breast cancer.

The CDR3 protein is CASSLYEGSYEQYF. The DNA reads as follows: TGTGCCAGCAGCTTATATGAGGGGTCCTACGAGCAGTACTTC. Here the chain combines TRBV11-3 and TRBJ2-7; the D assignment is uncertain and may be TRBD1 or TRBD2, with 5 bases supporting each. V loses 2 bases, J loses 1 base, and the germline ends lie 9 bases apart. From its cysteine to its phenylalanine, the CDR3 spans 14 amino acids. The sequence is cut down to CDR3 DNA, 42 bases in frame from base 1. The germline V gene provides CDR1 SGHNT and CDR2 YENEEA.